The present T cell receptor (beta chain) was sequenced within a study of T cells after yellow fever vaccination. This clonotype was detected a few times. A single record per CDR3 protein comes from TCRdb applying MiXCR to the 5' RACE reads. The data hold more than 250,000 distinct CDR3 sequences, with around 7% observed a single time. Trimming took 7 bases from V and 4 from J, leaving 14 bases between them. Germline V gives CDR1 SQVTM, CDR2 ANQGSEA. CDR3 length equals 13 residues. This chain uses TRBV29-1 with TRBJ2-1, with D possibly TRBD1 on 6 matching bases. This TCR came from a man in his late teens or twenties who received the YFV17D yellow fever vaccine. Sequenced here: PBMCs, sampled approximately 47 days after the first yellow fever vaccination. The CDR3 loop is CSGLTGLYNEQFF. Here the CDR3 DNA reads TGCAGCGGTTTGACAGGCTTATACAATGAGCAGTTCTTC.